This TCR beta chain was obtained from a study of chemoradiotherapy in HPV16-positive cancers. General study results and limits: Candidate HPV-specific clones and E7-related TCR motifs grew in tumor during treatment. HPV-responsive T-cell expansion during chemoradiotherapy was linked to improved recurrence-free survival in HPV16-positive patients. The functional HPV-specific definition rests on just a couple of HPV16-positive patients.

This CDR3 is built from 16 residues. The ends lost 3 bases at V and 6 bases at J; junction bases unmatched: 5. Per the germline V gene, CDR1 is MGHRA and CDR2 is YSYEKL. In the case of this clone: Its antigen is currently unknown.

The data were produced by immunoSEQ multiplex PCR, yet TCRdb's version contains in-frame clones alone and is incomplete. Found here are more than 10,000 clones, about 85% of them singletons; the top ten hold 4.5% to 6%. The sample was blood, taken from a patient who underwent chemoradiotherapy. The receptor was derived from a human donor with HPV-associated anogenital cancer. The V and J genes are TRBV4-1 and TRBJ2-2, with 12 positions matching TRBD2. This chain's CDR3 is CASSHGLAGLSGELFF. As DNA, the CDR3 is TGCGCCAGCAGCCACGGACTAGCGGGGCTCTCCGGGGAGCTGTTTTTT.